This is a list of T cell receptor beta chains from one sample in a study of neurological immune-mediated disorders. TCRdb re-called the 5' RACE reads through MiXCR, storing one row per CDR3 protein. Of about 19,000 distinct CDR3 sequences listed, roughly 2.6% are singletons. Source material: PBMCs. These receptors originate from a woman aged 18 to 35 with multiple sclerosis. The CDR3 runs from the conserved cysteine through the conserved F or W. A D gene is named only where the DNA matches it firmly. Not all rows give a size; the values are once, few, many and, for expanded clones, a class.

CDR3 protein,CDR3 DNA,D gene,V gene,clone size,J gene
CASSLSPGELFF,TGTGCCAGCAGCTTATCCCCCGGGGAGCTGTTTTTT,-,TRBV7-9,many,TRBJ2-2
CSARRQVGIGRSPLNF,TGCAGTGCTAGAAGGCAGGTTGGCATAGGACGGTCACCCCTCAACTTT,-,TRBV20-1,many,TRBJ1-6
CSAGTPGGAYNEQFF,TGCAGTGCCGGAACACCAGGGGGGGCCTACAATGAGCAGTTCTTC,-,TRBV20-1,many,TRBJ2-1
CALGGRETQYF,TGTGCCCTTGGAGGGCGGGAGACGCAGTATTTT,TRBD2,TRBV6-5,many,TRBJ2-3
CASSLLGASGYTF,TGTGCCAGCAGTTTACTCGGGGCTAGTGGCTACACCTTC,-,TRBV12-3/TRBV12-4,many,TRBJ1-2
CASSPTTVYEQYF,TGTGCCAGCAGCCCGACGACGGTATACGAGCAGTACTTC,-,TRBV14,-,TRBJ2-7
CASSQGGSEAFF,TGCGCCAGCAGTCAGGGGGGATCCGAAGCTTTCTTT,TRBD1,TRBV5-1,many,TRBJ1-1
CASSQGRGTDNEQFF,TGCGCCAGCAGCCAAGGGAGGGGTACGGACAATGAGCAGTTCTTC,-,TRBV4-1,-,TRBJ2-1
CAISGTDSYEQYF,TGTGCCATCAGTGGGACGGACTCCTACGAGCAGTACTTC,-,TRBV10-3,many,TRBJ2-7
CSAGQGHMAEQFF,TGCAGTGCCGGACAGGGCCACATGGCAGAGCAGTTCTTC,TRBD1,TRBV20-1,many,TRBJ2-1
CASILQDYTEAFF,TGTGCCAGTATCCTCCAGGATTACACTGAAGCTTTCTTT,-,TRBV28,many,TRBJ1-1
CAISDGTGRHKDEQFF,TGTGCCATCAGTGATGGGACAGGTAGACATAAGGATGAGCAGTTCTTC,TRBD1,TRBV10-3,many,TRBJ2-1
CASSSLLKNTEAFF,TGTGCCAGCAGCTCATTACTAAAGAACACTGAAGCTTTCTTT,-,TRBV11-2,few,TRBJ1-1
CSATRGGGGTGELFF,TGCAGTGCAACCAGGGGCGGGGGTGGCACCGGGGAGCTGTTTTTT,-,TRBV20-1,many,TRBJ2-2
CASSLGPSGTYNEQFF,TGCGCCAGCAGCTTGGGTCCTAGCGGGACATACAATGAGCAGTTCTTC,TRBD2,TRBV5-1,few,TRBJ2-1
CASSRQGLTNYGYTF,TGTGCCAGCAGTCGACAGGGGTTAACTAACTATGGCTACACCTTC,TRBD1,TRBV12-3/TRBV12-4,many,TRBJ1-2
CSVSPGVLNTEAFF,TGCAGCGTAAGCCCGGGGGTCTTGAACACTGAAGCTTTCTTT,-,TRBV29-1,many,TRBJ1-1
CASSLLLFNEQFF,TGTGCCAGCAGCTTACTTCTCTTCAATGAGCAGTTCTTC,-,TRBV5-5,many,TRBJ2-1
CSARDGGRAQETQYF,TGCAGTGCTAGAGATGGCGGGAGGGCTCAAGAGACCCAGTACTTC,TRBD2,TRBV20-1,many,TRBJ2-5
CASSQEPRTENTGELFF,TGCGCCAGCAGCCAAGAGCCCAGGACTGAGAACACCGGGGAGCTGTTTTTT,-,TRBV4-1,-,TRBJ2-2
CASSYHTDTQYF,TGTGCCAGCAGCTACCACACAGATACGCAGTATTTT,-,TRBV3-1,many,TRBJ2-3
CASWRRGGISYNEQFF,TGTGCCAGCTGGCGGCGGGGGGGGATATCCTACAATGAGCAGTTCTTC,TRBD2,TRBV28,many,TRBJ2-1
CASSHTSNNEQFF,TGTGCCAGCAGCCACACCAGTAACAATGAGCAGTTCTTC,-,TRBV3-1,many,TRBJ2-1
CASSPQVSPGYGNTIYF,TGCGCCAGCAGCCCCCAAGTGTCGCCGGGGTATGGAAACACCATATATTTT,-,TRBV5-1,many,TRBJ1-3
CSAKIGNSETEAFF,TGCAGTGCTAAAATAGGTAATTCGGAAACTGAAGCTTTCTTT,-,TRBV20-1,few,TRBJ1-1
CASSRGGSTGELFF,TGTGCCAGCAGTCGCGGCGGGAGCACCGGGGAGCTGTTTTTT,TRBD2,TRBV6-2/TRBV6-3,many,TRBJ2-2
CASSYHDRSREKLFF,TGTGCCAGCAGTTACCATGACAGGTCGAGAGAAAAACTGTTTTTT,-,TRBV6-5,many,TRBJ1-4
CASSRNTGGQGYNEQFF,TGTGCCAGCTCACGAAATACAGGGGGCCAGGGATACAATGAGCAGTTCTTC,TRBD1,TRBV18,many,TRBJ2-1
CSVDGQGYTF,TGCAGCGTTGATGGCCAGGGCTACACCTTC,-,TRBV29-1,many,TRBJ1-2
CSASSAGTYNEQFF,TGCAGTGCTAGTTCGGCTGGGACCTACAATGAGCAGTTCTTC,-,TRBV20-1,many,TRBJ2-1
CASSLLDRNSPLNF,TGTGCCAGCAGCTTGTTAGACCGTAATTCACCCCTCAACTTT,-,TRBV5-6,-,TRBJ1-6
CASSLRSGRDTEAFF,TGTGCCAGCAGCTTAAGGTCAGGGAGAGACACTGAAGCTTTCTTT,-,TRBV7-9,many,TRBJ1-1
CSALGLGGGLYEQYF,TGCAGTGCTTTGGGACTAGGGGGGGGTCTCTACGAGCAGTACTTC,TRBD2,TRBV20-1,many,TRBJ2-7
CASSLVKLAGMSSYEQYF,TGTGCCAGCAGCTTAGTAAAGTTAGCGGGGATGAGCTCCTACGAGCAGTACTTC,TRBD2,TRBV7-8,many,TRBJ2-7
CASSLGLGYQPQHF,TGTGCCAGCAGCTTAGGGTTGGGGTATCAGCCCCAGCATTTT,-,TRBV7-6,many,TRBJ1-5
CASSSAPGIYGYTF,TGTGCCAGCAGCAGCGCCCCAGGGATCTATGGCTACACCTTC,-,TRBV27,many,TRBJ1-2
CASSEAGDVDTEAFF,TGTGCCAGCAGTGAAGCTGGGGATGTGGACACTGAAGCTTTCTTT,-,TRBV25-1,many,TRBJ1-1
CASSVGPGASPNEQFF,TGTGCCAGCAGCGTAGGCCCGGGGGCCAGTCCTAATGAGCAGTTCTTC,-,TRBV9,many,TRBJ2-1
CASRTSGSTDTQYF,TGTGCCAGCAGAACTAGCGGGAGCACAGATACGCAGTATTTT,TRBD2,TRBV3-1,-,TRBJ2-3
CASTDEINTEAFF,TGTGCCAGCACCGACGAAATCAACACTGAAGCTTTCTTT,-,TRBV12-3/TRBV12-4,many,TRBJ1-1
CASSRRGTVNTEAFF,TGTGCCAGCAGCCGGAGGGGGACGGTGAACACTGAAGCTTTCTTT,-,TRBV11-3,many,TRBJ1-1
CSARLAGVHNEQFF,TGCAGTGCTCGACTAGCGGGAGTCCACAATGAGCAGTTCTTC,TRBD2,TRBV20-1,many,TRBJ2-1
CSVQLRDRGLEQYF,TGCAGCGTGCAGCTTCGAGACAGGGGGCTGGAGCAGTACTTC,TRBD1,TRBV29-1,-,TRBJ2-7
CASSETGAGYQETQYF,TGTGCCAGCAGTGAGACAGGGGCGGGTTACCAAGAGACCCAGTACTTC,TRBD1,TRBV28,many,TRBJ2-5
CASSTRQGRGTEAFF,TGTGCCAGCAGCACCCGACAGGGAAGGGGCACTGAAGCTTTCTTT,TRBD1,TRBV3-1,many,TRBJ1-1
CASSLGRGYGYTF,TGTGCCAGCAGTTTAGGGCGGGGCTATGGCTACACCTTC,-,TRBV12-3/TRBV12-4,many,TRBJ1-2
CSARWGASTDIQYF,TGCAGTGCTAGGTGGGGGGCTAGCACAGACATTCAGTACTTC,-,TRBV20-1,many,TRBJ2-4
CASSLGLRGDTQYF,TGTGCCAGCAGCCTGGGACTCCGAGGGGATACGCAGTATTTT,-,TRBV11-2,many,TRBJ2-3
CASSYGDRDPQETQYF,TGTGCCAGCAGTTACGGGGACAGGGATCCCCAAGAGACCCAGTACTTC,TRBD1,TRBV6-5,many,TRBJ2-5